What follows are 31 T cell receptor beta chains derived from one specimen sequenced in a study of blood T cell repertoires in COVID-19. Clones were read by immunoSEQ multiplex PCR, and TCRdb kept only the in-frame ones, dropping some. The sample lists around 260,000 clones; about 89% were seen once. The sequencing sample was made of peripheral blood. These receptors were collected from a man aged 35-49 years who had recovered from COVID-19.

J is TRBJ2-1 and V is TRBV7-2; 9 nucleotides match TRBD2. CDR3 length: 14 residues. V trimming: 3 bases; J trimming: 9 bases; junction bases outside the gene matches: 6. Germline V gene data show CDR1 as SGHTA and CDR2 as FQGNSA. In nucleotides, the CDR3 is TGTGCCAGCAGCTTCGGAGCGGGAGGCGGTGAGCAGTTCTTC. It is translated as CASSFGAGGGEQFF. Combining the CDR3 with reference TRBV7-2 and TRBJ2-1 gives the whole variable domain GAGVSQSPSNKVTEKGKDVELRCDPISGHTALYWYRQSLGQGLEFLIYFQGNSAPDKSGLPSDRFSAERTGGSVSTLTIQRTQQEDSAVYLCASSFGAGGGEQFFGPGTRLTVL.

This clone was found once. This rearrangement joins TRBV27 to TRBJ2-3; D gene uncertain. Per the germline V gene, CDR1 is MNHEY and CDR2 is SMNVEV (reference sequence). The CDR3 has 13 residues. V lost 0 bases and J lost 3, with 4 bases in between. CDR3 protein: CASSLSRTDTQYF. The CDR3 DNA follows: TGTGCCAGCAGTTTATCGAGGACAGATACGCAGTATTTT.

The rearrangement links TRBV5-1 to TRBJ2-3; 8 bases fit TRBD1. Germline V gene lookup returns CDR1 SGHRS and CDR2 YFSETQ. J was trimmed by 4 bases and V by 1 base; bases with no gene match: 11. The CDR3 spans 17 residues. CDR3: CASSLTRRQGPADTQYF. Here the CDR3 DNA reads TGCGCCAGCAGCTTGACACGACGACAGGGGCCGGCAGATACGCAGTATTTT.

J is TRBJ1-2 and V is TRBV21-1. TRBV21-1 constitutes a pseudogene. The CDR3 consists of 12 residues. The CDR3 DNA follows: TGTGCCAGCAGCATTCGGAACTATGGCTACACCTTC. Protein sequence: CASSIRNYGYTF.

The V call is TRBV9, the J call TRBJ2-5; 9 bases agree with TRBD1. The germline gives CDR1 SGDLS, CDR2 YYNGEE. The CDR3 covers 15 residues. J lost 2 bases, V lost 4 bases, and 6 bases had no gene match. CDR3 sequence (DNA): TGTGCCAGCAGCACCCGGGGACAGGGACAAGAGACCCAGTACTTC. The encoded protein is CASSTRGQGQETQYF.

V is TRBV29-1 and J is TRBJ1-1, with TRBD1 matching 10 bases. The CDR3 spans 17 residues. Germline assignment: CDR1 SQVTM and CDR2 ANQGSEA. V shed 2 bases and J 1 base; nucleotides not matched to a gene: 10. The CDR3 region has the DNA TGCAGCGTTGAAAACCCATTCTGGACAGGGGGGAACACTGAAGCTTTCTTT. Encoded protein: CSVENPFWTGGNTEAFF.

This chain joins TRBV19 and TRBJ1-2; 7 nucleotides align to TRBD1. The CDR3 is 13 residues long. Germline-derived CDR1 and CDR2 are LNHDA and SQIVND (reference sequence). The junction had 4 bases not matched to a gene; V was cut back by 5 bases and J by 4 bases. The CDR3 spells CASSVGTAYGYTF. The CDR3 DNA sequence: TGTGCCAGTAGTGTCGGGACAGCCTATGGCTACACCTTC. Full variable domain (remainder filled in from reference TRBV19 and TRBJ1-2): DGGITQSPKYLFRKEGQNVTLSCEQNLNHDAMYWYRQDPGQGLRLIYYSQIVNDFQKGDIAEGYSVSREKKESFPLTVTSAQKNPTAFYLCASSVGTAYGYTFGSGTRLTVV.

The chain uses TRBV6-5 and TRBJ2-5; tentatively, D is TRBD1 (6 bases). This CDR3 contains 15 residues. V was clipped by 4 bases and J by 1 base, with 13 bases between them. Looked up from germline, CDR1 is MNHEY and CDR2 is SVGAGI. CDR3 bases: TGTGCCAGCAGTTCACTGCCGACAGGCCAAGAGACCCAGTACTTC. This sequence encodes CASSSLPTGQETQYF.

The chain couples TRBV6-5 to TRBJ2-7; no firm D call. Germline V gene lookup returns CDR1 MNHEY and CDR2 SVGAGI. The CDR3 totals 13 residues. Trimming removed 8 bases from V and 3 bases from J, with 14 bases in between. The CDR3 DNA follows: TGTGCCAGCTCCCCTGGGCCAGTCTACGAGCAGTACTTC. It codes for CASSPGPVYEQYF.

Points on this clone: Germline and junction disagree at one end, which may indicate a read error. V gene TRBV30 combines with J gene TRBJ1-2; 9 bases are a match to TRBD1. Germline CDR1 reads GTSNPN; CDR2 reads SVGIG (reference sequence). The CDR3 loop spans 12 amino acids. CDR3 DNA sequence: TGTGCCTGGAGCCTAGGGACAGGGACTCAAACTTTC. This encodes CAWSLGTGTQTF.

This chain connects TRBV4-2 to TRBJ2-7, with D perhaps matching TRBD2 (6 bases). The V gene's germline CDR1 is LGHNA and CDR2 YNFKEQ. This CDR3 contains 15 residues. V was clipped by 0 bases and J by 7 bases, with 16 bases between them. CDR3: CASSQDRGSHREQYF. In DNA, the CDR3 is TGTGCCAGCAGCCAAGATCGGGGGTCTCATCGGGAGCAGTACTTC.

The chain employs TRBV5-8 and TRBJ2-2; 7 bases line up with TRBD2. This CDR3 comprises 15 residues. Germline lookup yields CDR1 SGHTS and CDR2 YDEGEE. J lost 6 bases, V lost 4 bases, and 9 bases had no gene match. CDR3 sequence reads: CASSLRGSRSGELFF. CDR3 bases: TGTGCCAGCAGCCTGCGCGGGAGTCGCTCCGGGGAGCTGTTTTTT. The full variable domain, with the rest looked up from reference TRBV5-8 and TRBJ2-2, is EAGVTQSPTHLIKTRGQQATLRCSPISGHTSVYWYQQALGLGLQFLLWYDEGEERNRGNFPPRFSGRQFPNYSSELNVNALELEDSALYLCASSLRGSRSGELFFGEGSRLTVL.

This chain joins TRBV27 and TRBJ1-2, with TRBD1 matching over 10 bases. The CDR3 extends over 14 amino acids. V shed 4 bases and J 7 bases; nucleotides not matched to a gene: 6. The V gene's germline CDR1 is MNHEY and CDR2 SMNVEV (reference sequence). The CDR3 is CASSSLGQGFGYTF. Written as DNA, the CDR3 is TGTGCCAGCAGTTCGCTGGGACAGGGGTTTGGCTACACCTTC.

The chain links TRBV27 to TRBJ2-5, with D possibly TRBD2 on 6 matching bases. Germline V gene data show CDR1 as MNHEY and CDR2 as SMNVEV (reference sequence). Trimming removed 3 bases at V and 4 bases at J, with 9 bases between. CDR3 length equals 13 residues. This CDR3 reads CASSFAGRETQYF. The DNA of the CDR3 is TGTGCCAGCAGTTTCGCGGGACGAGAGACCCAGTACTTC.

This rearrangement joins TRBV10-3 to TRBJ2-5; D is possibly TRBD2 (6 bases). CDR1 is ENHRY and CDR2 is SYGVKD in the germline V gene. V gave up 3 bases and J gave up 1 base, with 9 bases separating them. This CDR3 spans 14 amino acids. The CDR3 sequence is CAISDSTSQETQYF. The CDR3 coding sequence is TGTGCCATCAGTGACTCGACTAGCCAAGAGACCCAGTACTTC.

The gene calls are TRBV3-1 (or the pseudogene TRBV3-2) and TRBJ1-2; D perhaps matches TRBD1 (6 bases). The length of the CDR3 is 14 residues. With 4 bases removed from V and 8 bases from J, the gap between germline ends came to 17 bases. Germline CDR1 reads LGHDT; CDR2 reads YNNKEL (reference sequence). The CDR3 DNA is TGTGCCAGCAGCCCGGGCCAGGGGCTAGGGGGCTACACCTTC. Its translation: CASSPGQGLGGYTF.

CDR3 region: CSVGSVAGLGTDTQYF. The CDR3 nucleotides are TGCAGCGTTGGAAGCGTGGCGGGACTTGGGACAGATACGCAGTATTTT. The gene calls are TRBV29-1 and TRBJ2-3, with D possibly matching TRBD2 (6 bases). This CDR3 is 16 amino acids long. The germline V and J ends were trimmed by 4 bases and 3 bases, with 20 bases remaining between them. Germline lookup yields CDR1 SQVTM and CDR2 ANQGSEA.

The chain recombines TRBV27 with TRBJ1-2; possible D gene TRBD1, 6 bases. The CDR3 has 16 residues. Looked up from germline, CDR1 is MNHEY and CDR2 is SMNVEV (reference sequence). Trimming removed 4 bases from V and 8 bases from J, with 23 bases in between. The CDR3 nucleotides read TGTGCCAGCAGTTCGGGGCCTACAGGGTGGCATGGGGGCTACACCTTC. This encodes CASSSGPTGWHGGYTF.

V and J are TRBV6-6 and TRBJ1-3; the D is unclear. Germline V lookup: CDR1 MNHNY, CDR2 SVGAGI (reference sequence). The CDR3 totals 12 residues. The germline V and J ends were trimmed by 6 bases and 5 bases, with 8 bases remaining between them. CDR3 amino acids: CASSRPRNTIYF. The DNA for the CDR3 is TGTGCCAGCAGCCGACCTCGAAACACCATATATTTT.

The chain joins TRBV6-5 to TRBJ2-3; 12 bases agree with TRBD2. The trim removed 5 bases at V and 4 bases at J, leaving 4 bases unmatched. Germline CDR1 MNHEY, CDR2 SVGAGI. The CDR3 is 15 amino acids. CDR3 coding DNA: TGTGCCAGCAGTCCTAGCGGGGGGGATGCAGATACGCAGTATTTT. Protein sequence: CASSPSGGDADTQYF.

J is TRBJ2-1 and V is TRBV10-1; 8 nucleotides align to TRBD1. The CDR3 has 16 residues. Germline V CDR1 and CDR2: WNHNN, SYGVQD (reference sequence). J lost 0 bases, V lost 5 bases, and 6 bases had no gene match. In nucleotides, the CDR3 is TGCGCCAGCAGTCCTGGACAGGGCAGCTCCTACAATGAGCAGTTCTTC. Its protein is CASSPGQGSSYNEQFF.

The chain employs TRBV21-1 and TRBJ2-1; TRBD2, as called in the table, went unchecked against the DNA. TRBV21-1 is classified as a pseudogene. The CDR3 is made up of 13 amino acids. The CDR3 loop reads CASSPRTIHEQFF. The CDR3 DNA is TGTGCCAGCAGCCCCCGGACTATCCATGAGCAGTTCTTC.

This CDR3 reads CASSYGGGQTNTQYF. Written as DNA, the CDR3 is TGTGCCAGCAGCTATGGGGGAGGTCAAACAAATACGCAGTATTTT. The rearrangement links TRBV11-2 to TRBJ2-3, with D perhaps TRBD2 (6 bases). Germline lookup yields CDR1 SGHAT and CDR2 FQNNGV. The V gene lost 4 bases and the J gene lost 7 bases, with 18 bases spanning the gap. The CDR3 contains 15 residues. The variable domain in full, completed from reference TRBV11-2 and TRBJ2-3, reads EAGVAQSPRYKIIEKRQSVAFWCNPISGHATLYWYQQILGQGPKLLIQFQNNGVVDDSQLPKDRFSAERLKGVDSTLKIQPAKLEDSAVYLCASSYGGGQTNTQYFGPGTRLTVL.

The J gene is TRBJ2-1, the V gene TRBV9; the D gene is possibly TRBD1 (6 bases). CDR1 and CDR2 from the germline V gene are SGDLS and YYNGEE. The CDR3 is made up of 16 amino acids. V was shortened by 0 bases and J by 3 bases, with 13 bases between the two germline ends. The CDR3: CASSVASRDNYNEQFF. As DNA, the CDR3 is TGTGCCAGCAGCGTAGCTTCGAGGGACAACTACAATGAGCAGTTCTTC.

The CDR3 protein is CSVEAPSSGNTGELFF. The CDR3, as DNA: TGCAGCGTTGAAGCCCCTTCCAGCGGGAATACCGGGGAGCTGTTTTTT. V usage is TRBV29-1 and J usage is TRBJ2-2; TRBD2 matches at 7 bases. V lost 1 base to trimming and J lost 5 bases; unmatched junction nucleotides: 10. The CDR3 covers 16 residues. Per the germline V gene, CDR1 is SQVTM and CDR2 is ANQGSEA.

This chain links TRBV4-3 with TRBJ1-1; D unresolved. V was clipped by 2 bases and J by 5 bases, with 12 bases between them. This CDR3 region has 14 residues. Germline CDR1 is LGHNA and CDR2 is YSLEER. CDR3 residues: CASSQNTRGTEAFF. As DNA, the CDR3 is TGCGCCAGCAGCCAAAATACAAGAGGGACTGAAGCTTTCTTT.

This clone has just one count. The chain is built from TRBV5-6 and TRBJ2-1, with D possibly being TRBD1 (6 bases). This CDR3 contains 16 residues. Germline assignment: CDR1 SGHDT and CDR2 YYEEEE. V gave up 6 bases and J gave up 2 bases, with 18 bases separating them. In nucleotides, the CDR3 is TGTGCCAGCATCAGGTCCAGGACAGTGGCCTACAATGAGCAGTTCTTC. Amino acid sequence: CASIRSRTVAYNEQFF.

The V call is TRBV2, the J call TRBJ2-5, with 12 bases identical to TRBD2. There are 15 residues in the CDR3. Unmatched junction bases numbered 4, after V lost 3 bases and J lost 5 bases. Looked up from germline, CDR1 is SNHLY and CDR2 is FYNNEI. CDR3 nucleotide sequence: TGTGCCAGCAGTGAGAGACTAGCGGGAGTGGAGACCCAGTACTTC. This codes for CASSERLAGVETQYF.

The chain links TRBV7-7 to TRBJ2-6, with D hard to call. Between the trimmed V and J ends, which lost 6 bases and 4 bases, there was a span of 19 bases. Germline V gene data show CDR1 as SSHAT and CDR2 as FNYEAQ (reference sequence). The CDR3 sequence is 17 residues long. The CDR3 sequence: CASRVKVSGSGANVLTF. In nucleotides, the CDR3 is TGTGCCAGCAGGGTCAAGGTATCCGGGTCCGGGGCCAACGTCCTGACTTTC.

The chain combines TRBV9 with TRBJ1-3; D might be TRBD1 (5 bases). The germline CDR1 and CDR2 sequences are SGDLS and YYNGEE. V lost 4 bases and J 2 bases, leaving 19 bases between the germline ends. The CDR3 spans 17 residues. The CDR3 region has the DNA TGTGCCAGCAGCCCGAGCCCCTCAGGGTTGGCTGGAAACACCATATATTTT. It yields the protein CASSPSPSGLAGNTIYF.

The J gene is TRBJ2-5, the V gene TRBV19, with TRBD2 identical over 13 bases. Trimming took 5 bases from V and 4 from J; bases not matched to a gene: 10. The germline gives CDR1 LNHDA, CDR2 SQIVND (reference sequence). The CDR3 consists of 17 residues. CDR3 in amino acids: CASSPRPGLAGRETQYF. The CDR3 DNA is TGTGCCAGTAGTCCTCGTCCGGGACTAGCGGGAAGAGAGACCCAGTACTTC.